The present T cell receptor (beta chain) was sequenced within a study of blood T cell repertoires in COVID-19. Study summary: Samples of COVID-19 (acute and convalescent) were obtained from the United States, Italy and Spain. In each case, the material was cDNA or gDNA derived from T cells, B-cell-depleted T cells, or PBMCs.

Membership in each cohort depended on participant-reported clinical history. Donors of Cohort 3 who recovered were those that had two negative PCRs, clearance, or symptom resolution. Looked up from germline, CDR1 is SGHAT and CDR2 is FQNNGV. Trimming took 3 bases from V and 5 from J; bases not matched to a gene: 9. This CDR3 has 15 residues. TCRdb's copy holds only in-frame clones and misses some; the assay was immunoSEQ multiplex PCR. The data hold some 340,000 clones, with roughly four fifths observed a single time. This TCR was recovered from a woman in her fifties or sixties who had recovered from COVID-19. The chain employs TRBV11-2 and TRBJ2-5, with TRBD2 matching 7 bases. Sequenced input: PBMCs or T cells enriched from blood (not recorded which). The CDR3: CASSFGRGGWETQYF. The CDR3 coding sequence is TGTGCCAGCAGCTTCGGACGGGGAGGGTGGGAGACCCAGTACTTC.